The source of this TCR beta chain is a study of T cell responses to AZD1222 COVID-19 vaccine. The wider study: The analysis combined second doses at about 4 or about 12 weeks. Broader study findings: Two doses of AZD1222 preceded a rise in Spike-specific TCR breadth and depth. Donor demographics were predominantly white British with a female majority; clonal diversity may be underestimated. Distributed over spike, vaccine-associated CD4 TCRs predominated at 160-218 and 743-854.

Generated by immunoSEQ multiplex PCR, the TCRdb table keeps only in-frame clones and is missing some. The data hold more than 95,000 clones, with roughly 90% observed a single time. Turning to this clone: Antigen: not known.

The germline gives CDR1 SNHLY, CDR2 FYNNEI. Trimming removed 5 bases from V and 5 bases from J, with 12 bases in between. The CDR3 spans 13 residues. This TCR came from an adult in good health. V and J are TRBV2 and TRBJ2-5; no reliable D call. Sequenced material: peripheral blood, taken on day 0 of AZD1222 vaccination. The DNA for the CDR3 is TGTGCCAGCAGTCGCGGCGGCGTGGAGACCCAGTACTTC. Translating it yields CASSRGGVETQYF. The full variable domain, with the rest looked up from reference TRBV2 and TRBJ2-5, is EPEVTQTPSHQVTQMGQEVILRCVPISNHLYFYWYRQILGQKVEFLVSFYNNEISEKSEIFDDQFSVERPDGSNFTLKIRSTKLEDSAMYFCASSRGGVETQYFGPGTRLLVL.